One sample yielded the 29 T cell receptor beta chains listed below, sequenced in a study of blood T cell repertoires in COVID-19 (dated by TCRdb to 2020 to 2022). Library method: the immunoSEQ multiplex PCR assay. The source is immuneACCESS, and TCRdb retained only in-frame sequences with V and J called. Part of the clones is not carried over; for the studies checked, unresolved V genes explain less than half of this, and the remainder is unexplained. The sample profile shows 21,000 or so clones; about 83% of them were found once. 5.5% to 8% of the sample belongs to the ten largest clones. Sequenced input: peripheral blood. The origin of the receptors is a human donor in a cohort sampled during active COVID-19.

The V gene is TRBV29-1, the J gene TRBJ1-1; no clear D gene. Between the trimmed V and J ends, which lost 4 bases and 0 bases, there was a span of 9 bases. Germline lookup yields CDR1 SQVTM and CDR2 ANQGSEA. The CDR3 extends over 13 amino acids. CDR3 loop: CSVGGTLNTEAFF. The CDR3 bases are TGCAGCGTTGGTGGCACCTTGAACACTGAAGCTTTCTTT.

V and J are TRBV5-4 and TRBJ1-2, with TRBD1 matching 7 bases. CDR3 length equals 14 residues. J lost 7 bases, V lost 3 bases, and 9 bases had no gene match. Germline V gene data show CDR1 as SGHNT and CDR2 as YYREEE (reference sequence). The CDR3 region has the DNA TGTGCCAGCAGCTCAAAGGAGGGGGCAGGTGGCTACACCTTC. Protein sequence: CASSSKEGAGGYTF.

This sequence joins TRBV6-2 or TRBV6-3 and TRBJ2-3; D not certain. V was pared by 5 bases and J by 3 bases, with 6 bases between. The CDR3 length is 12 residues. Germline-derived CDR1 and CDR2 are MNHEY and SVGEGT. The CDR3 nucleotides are TGTGCCAGCAGTCGGTCTACAGATACGCAGTATTTT. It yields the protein CASSRSTDTQYF.

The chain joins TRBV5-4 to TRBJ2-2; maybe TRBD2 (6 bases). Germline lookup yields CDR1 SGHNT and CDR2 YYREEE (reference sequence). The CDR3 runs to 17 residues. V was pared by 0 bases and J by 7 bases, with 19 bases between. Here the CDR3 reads CASSLAVAASDGGELFF. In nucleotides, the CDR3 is TGTGCCAGCAGCTTGGCCGTGGCGGCTAGCGACGGCGGGGAGCTGTTTTTT.

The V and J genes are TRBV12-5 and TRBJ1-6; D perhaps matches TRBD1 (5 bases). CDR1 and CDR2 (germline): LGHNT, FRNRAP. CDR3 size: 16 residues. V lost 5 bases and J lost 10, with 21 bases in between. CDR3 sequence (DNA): TGTGCTAGTGGTCGCCTTCTCCAGGGTGTAGGGTCACCCCTCCACTTT. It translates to CASGRLLQGVGSPLHF.

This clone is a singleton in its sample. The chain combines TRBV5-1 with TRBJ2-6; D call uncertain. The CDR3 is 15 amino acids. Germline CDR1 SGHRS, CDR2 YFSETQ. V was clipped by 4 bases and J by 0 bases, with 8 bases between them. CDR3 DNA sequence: TGCGCCAGCAGCAATCTTAACTCTGGGGCCAACGTCCTGACTTTC. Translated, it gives CASSNLNSGANVLTF.

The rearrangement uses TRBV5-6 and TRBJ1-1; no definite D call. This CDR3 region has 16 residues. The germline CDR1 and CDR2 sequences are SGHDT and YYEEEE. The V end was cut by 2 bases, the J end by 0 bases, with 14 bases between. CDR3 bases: TGTGCCAGCAGCTTCACTCTTGGGAGCGTGAACACTGAAGCTTTCTTT. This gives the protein CASSFTLGSVNTEAFF.

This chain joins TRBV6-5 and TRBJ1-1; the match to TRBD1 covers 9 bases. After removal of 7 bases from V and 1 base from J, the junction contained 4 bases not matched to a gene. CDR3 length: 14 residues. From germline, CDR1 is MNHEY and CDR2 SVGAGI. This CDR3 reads CASIRTGENTEAFF. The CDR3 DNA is TGTGCCAGCATCCGGACAGGGGAGAACACTGAAGCTTTCTTT.

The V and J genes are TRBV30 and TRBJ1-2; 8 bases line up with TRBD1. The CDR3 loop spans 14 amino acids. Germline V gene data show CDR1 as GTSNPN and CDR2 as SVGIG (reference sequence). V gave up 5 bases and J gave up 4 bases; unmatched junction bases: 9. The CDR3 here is CAWDQGAPSYGYTF. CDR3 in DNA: TGTGCCTGGGATCAGGGGGCTCCCTCCTATGGCTACACCTTC. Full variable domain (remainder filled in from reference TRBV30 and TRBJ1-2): SQTIHQWPATLVQPVGSPLSLECTVEGTSNPNLYWYRQAAGRGLQLLFYSVGIGQISSEVPQNLSASRPQDRQFILSSKKLLLSDSGFYLCAWDQGAPSYGYTFGSGTRLTVV.

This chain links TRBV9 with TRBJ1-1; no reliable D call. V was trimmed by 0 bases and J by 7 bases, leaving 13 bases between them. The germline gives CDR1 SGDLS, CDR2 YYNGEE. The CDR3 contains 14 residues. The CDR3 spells CASSVVSGRNEAFF. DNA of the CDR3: TGTGCCAGCAGCGTAGTGTCGGGTCGGAATGAAGCTTTCTTT.

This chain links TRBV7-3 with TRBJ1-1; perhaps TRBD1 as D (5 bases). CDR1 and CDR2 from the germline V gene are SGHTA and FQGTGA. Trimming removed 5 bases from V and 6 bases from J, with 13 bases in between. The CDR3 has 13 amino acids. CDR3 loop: CASSPGTGAEAFF. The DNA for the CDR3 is TGTGCCAGCAGCCCTGGGACTGGCGCTGAAGCTTTCTTT.

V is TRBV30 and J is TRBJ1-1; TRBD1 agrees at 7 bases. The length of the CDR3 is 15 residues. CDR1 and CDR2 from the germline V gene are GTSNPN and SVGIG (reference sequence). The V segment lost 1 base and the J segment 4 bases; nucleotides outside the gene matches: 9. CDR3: CAWSEREQGSTEAFF. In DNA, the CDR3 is TGTGCCTGGAGTGAGAGGGAACAGGGGAGCACTGAAGCTTTCTTT.

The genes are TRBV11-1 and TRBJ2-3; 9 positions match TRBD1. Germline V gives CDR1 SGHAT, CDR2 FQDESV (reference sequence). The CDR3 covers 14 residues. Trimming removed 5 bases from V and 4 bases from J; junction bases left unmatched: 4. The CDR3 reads CASSRDRDADTQYF. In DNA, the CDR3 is TGTGCCAGCAGCCGGGACAGGGACGCAGATACGCAGTATTTT.

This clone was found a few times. The CDR3 region is CASSLGFGQGANEAFF. In nucleotides, the CDR3 is TGCGCCAGCAGCTTGGGTTTTGGACAGGGGGCTAATGAAGCTTTCTTT. The chain is built from TRBV5-1 and TRBJ1-1; TRBD1 aligns across 11 bases. With 0 bases clipped from V and 7 bases from J, the junction kept 8 bases outside the gene matches. Per germline, CDR1 SGHRS and CDR2 YFSETQ. This CDR3 comprises 16 residues.

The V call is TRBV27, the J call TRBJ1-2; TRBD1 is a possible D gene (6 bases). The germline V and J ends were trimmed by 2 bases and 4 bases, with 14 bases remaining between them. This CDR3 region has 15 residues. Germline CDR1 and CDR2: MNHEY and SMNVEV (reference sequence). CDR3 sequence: CASSLEEQGVYGYTF. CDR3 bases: TGTGCCAGCAGTTTAGAAGAACAGGGTGTCTATGGCTACACCTTC.

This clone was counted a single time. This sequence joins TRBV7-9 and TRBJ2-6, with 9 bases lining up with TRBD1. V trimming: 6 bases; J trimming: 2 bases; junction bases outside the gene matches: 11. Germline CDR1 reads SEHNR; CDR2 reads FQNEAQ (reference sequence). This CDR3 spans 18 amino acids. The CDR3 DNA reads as TGTGCCAGCAGGGGCCAGGACAGGGGTTTTCCTGGGGCCAACGTCCTGACTTTC. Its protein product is CASRGQDRGFPGANVLTF.

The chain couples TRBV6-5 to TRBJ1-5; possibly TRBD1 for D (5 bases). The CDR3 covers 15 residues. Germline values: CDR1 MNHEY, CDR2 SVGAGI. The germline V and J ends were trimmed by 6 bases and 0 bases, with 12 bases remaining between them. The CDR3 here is CASRIDRLSNQPQHF. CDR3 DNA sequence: TGTGCCAGCAGGATTGACAGACTTAGCAATCAGCCCCAGCATTTT.

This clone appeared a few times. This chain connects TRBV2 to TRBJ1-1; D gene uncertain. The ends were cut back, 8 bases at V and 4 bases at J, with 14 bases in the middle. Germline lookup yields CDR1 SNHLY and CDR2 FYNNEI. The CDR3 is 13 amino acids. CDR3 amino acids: CASPTLSGTEAFF. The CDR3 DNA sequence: TGTGCCAGCCCGACCTTATCGGGCACTGAAGCTTTCTTT.

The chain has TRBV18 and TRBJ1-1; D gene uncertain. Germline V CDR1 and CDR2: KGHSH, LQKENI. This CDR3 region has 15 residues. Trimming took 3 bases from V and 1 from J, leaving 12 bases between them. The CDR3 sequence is CASSPLQVRNTEAFF. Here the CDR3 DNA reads TGTGCCAGCTCACCTCTTCAGGTTCGGAACACTGAAGCTTTCTTT.

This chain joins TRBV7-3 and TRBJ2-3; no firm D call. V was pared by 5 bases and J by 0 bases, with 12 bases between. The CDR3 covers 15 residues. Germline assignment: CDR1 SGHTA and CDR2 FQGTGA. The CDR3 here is CASSLLPGSTDTQYF. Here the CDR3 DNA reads TGTGCCAGCAGCCTCCTCCCAGGCAGCACAGATACGCAGTATTTT.

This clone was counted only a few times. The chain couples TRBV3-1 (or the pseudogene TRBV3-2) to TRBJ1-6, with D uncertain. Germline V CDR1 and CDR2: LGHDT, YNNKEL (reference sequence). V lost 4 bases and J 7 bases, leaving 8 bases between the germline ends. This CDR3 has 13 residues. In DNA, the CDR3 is TGTGCCAGCAGCCCCCAGGCGAATTCACCCCTCCACTTT. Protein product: CASSPQANSPLHF.

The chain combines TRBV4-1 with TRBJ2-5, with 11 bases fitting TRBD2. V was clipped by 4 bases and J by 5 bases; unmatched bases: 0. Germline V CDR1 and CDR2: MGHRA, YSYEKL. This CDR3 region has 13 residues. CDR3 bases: TGCGCCAGCAGCCCTAGCGGGGGGGAGACCCAGTACTTC. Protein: CASSPSGGETQYF.

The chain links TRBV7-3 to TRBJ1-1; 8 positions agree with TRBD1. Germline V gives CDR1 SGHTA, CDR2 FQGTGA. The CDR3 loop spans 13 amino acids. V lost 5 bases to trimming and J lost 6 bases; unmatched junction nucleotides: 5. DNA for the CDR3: TGTGCCAGCAGCCGAGACAGGGGCGCTGAAGCTTTCTTT. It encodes CASSRDRGAEAFF. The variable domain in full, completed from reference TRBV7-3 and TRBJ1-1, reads GAGVSQTPSNKVTEKGKYVELRCDPISGHTALYWYRQSLGQGPEFLIYFQGTGAADDSGLPNDRFFAVRPEGSVSTLKIQRTERGDSAVYLCASSRDRGAEAFFGQGTRLTVV.

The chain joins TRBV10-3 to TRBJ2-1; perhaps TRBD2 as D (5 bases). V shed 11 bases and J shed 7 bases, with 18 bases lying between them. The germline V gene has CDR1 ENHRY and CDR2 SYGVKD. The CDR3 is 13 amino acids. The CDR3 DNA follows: TGTGCCTCCCGGGGAGAATTAGGGAATGAGCAGTTCTTC. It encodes CASRGELGNEQFF.

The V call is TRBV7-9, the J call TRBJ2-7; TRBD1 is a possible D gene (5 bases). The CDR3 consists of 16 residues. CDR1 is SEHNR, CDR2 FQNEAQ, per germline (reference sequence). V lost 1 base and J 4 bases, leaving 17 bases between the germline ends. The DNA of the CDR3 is TGTGCCAGCAGCTTAGGCGGCAGGGTGGTACCTTACGAGCAGTACTTC. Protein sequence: CASSLGGRVVPYEQYF.

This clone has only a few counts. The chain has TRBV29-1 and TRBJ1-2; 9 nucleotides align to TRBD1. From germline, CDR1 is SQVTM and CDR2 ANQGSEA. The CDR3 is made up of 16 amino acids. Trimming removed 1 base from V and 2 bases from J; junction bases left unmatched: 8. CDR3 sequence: CSVEGSRDRVNYGYTF. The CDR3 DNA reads TGCAGCGTTGAAGGGTCCCGGGACAGGGTCAACTATGGCTACACCTTC.

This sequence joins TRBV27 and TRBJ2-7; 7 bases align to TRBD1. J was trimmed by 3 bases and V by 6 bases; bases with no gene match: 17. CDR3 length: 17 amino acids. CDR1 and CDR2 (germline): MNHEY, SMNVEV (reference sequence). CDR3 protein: CASSPTFGQVKIYEQYF. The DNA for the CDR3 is TGTGCCAGCAGCCCAACCTTTGGACAGGTTAAAATCTACGAGCAGTACTTC.

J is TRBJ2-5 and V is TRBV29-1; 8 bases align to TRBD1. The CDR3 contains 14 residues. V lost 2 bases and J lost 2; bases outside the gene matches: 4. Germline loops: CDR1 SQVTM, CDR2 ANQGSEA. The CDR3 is CSVERDRGQETQYF. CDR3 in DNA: TGCAGCGTTGAACGAGACAGGGGTCAAGAGACCCAGTACTTC.

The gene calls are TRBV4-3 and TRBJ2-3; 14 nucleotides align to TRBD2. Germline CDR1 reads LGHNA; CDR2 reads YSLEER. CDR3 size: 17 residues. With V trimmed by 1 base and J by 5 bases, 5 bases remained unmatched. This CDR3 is CASSQGLAGGPGDTQYF. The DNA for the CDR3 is TGCGCCAGCAGCCAAGGACTAGCGGGGGGGCCGGGAGATACGCAGTATTTT.